These 27 T cell receptor beta chains were all obtained from the same sample, sequenced in a study of PD-L1 blockade in urothelial cancer. The data were produced by immunoSEQ multiplex PCR, yet TCRdb's version contains in-frame clones alone and is incomplete. The table lists 100,000 to 150,000 clones, 86% of them singletons. The time point was: peripheral blood 6 weeks after treatment start. The material sequenced was PBMCs, taken around atezolizumab (anti-PD-L1) treatment. Receptors were obtained from a man aged 50-60 years with urothelial cancer.

The chain carries TRBV19 and TRBJ1-5, with 7 bases that match TRBD1. This CDR3 comprises 17 residues. The V and J ends lost 0 bases and 4 bases, in that order; junction bases with no gene match: 9. Germline V CDR1 and CDR2: LNHDA, SQIVND (reference sequence). The CDR3 DNA is TGTGCCAGTAGTATAGAGGTCTGGGACAGAAAAAATCAGCCCCAGCATTTT. It translates to CASSIEVWDRKNQPQHF.

The chain combines TRBV9 with TRBJ2-1; the match to TRBD2 covers 16 bases. The CDR3 spans 15 residues. V lost 0 bases, J lost 15 bases, and 6 bases stayed unmatched. Germline lookup yields CDR1 SGDLS and CDR2 YYNGEE. CDR3 sequence reads: CASSVEGTSGRGRFF. The CDR3 DNA is TGTGCCAGCAGCGTAGAAGGGACTAGCGGGAGGGGTCGGTTCTTC.

The chain couples TRBV27 to TRBJ2-7, with 8 nucleotides matching TRBD1. Germline-derived CDR1 and CDR2 are MNHEY and SMNVEV (reference sequence). The CDR3 covers 13 residues. J was trimmed by 3 bases and V by 6 bases; bases with no gene match: 4. This chain's CDR3 is CASSDRGGYEQYF. Here the CDR3 DNA reads TGTGCCAGCAGCGACAGGGGAGGCTACGAGCAGTACTTC.

The chain joins TRBV27 to TRBJ2-1, with D possibly being TRBD2 (6 bases). This CDR3 has 15 residues. The germline V and J ends were trimmed by 6 bases and 6 bases, with 18 bases remaining between them. Germline V gene lookup returns CDR1 MNHEY and CDR2 SMNVEV (reference sequence). CDR3 in DNA: TGTGCCAGCAGGCGGGGACGAACAAACCCCAATGAGCAGTTCTTC. Its translation: CASRRGRTNPNEQFF.

J is TRBJ2-7 and V is TRBV28; no definite D call. Germline CDR1 MDHEN, CDR2 SYDVKM. Trimming shortened V by 8 bases and J by 0 bases, and 5 bases separated the two germline ends. CDR3 size: 11 residues. The CDR3 coding sequence is TGTGCCAGCCGAGACTCCTACGAGCAGTACTTC. Amino acids: CASRDSYEQYF.

This chain links TRBV5-1 with TRBJ1-4; D remains unclear. Per the germline V gene, CDR1 is SGHRS and CDR2 is YFSETQ. The CDR3 runs 14 residues. Trimming removed 0 bases at V and 7 bases at J, with 10 bases between. CDR3 sequence reads: CASSLGLTGEKLFF. For the CDR3, the DNA is TGCGCCAGCAGCTTGGGACTGACGGGTGAAAAACTGTTTTTT.

V and J are TRBV7-9 and TRBJ2-1; a weak D match, TRBD2 (6 bases). CDR1 is SEHNR and CDR2 is FQNEAQ in the germline V gene (reference sequence). CDR3 size: 15 residues. The V and J ends lost 0 bases and 8 bases respectively, with 14 bases between them. CDR3 sequence reads: CASSLAAGKFYEQFF. The CDR3 DNA is TGTGCCAGCAGCTTAGCTGCGGGAAAGTTCTATGAGCAGTTCTTC.

The V and J genes are TRBV9 and TRBJ1-1; a possible D gene is TRBD1 (5 bases). The CDR3 is 15 residues long. The germline gives CDR1 SGDLS, CDR2 YYNGEE. V gave up 3 bases and J gave up 5 bases, with 17 bases separating them. The CDR3 loop reads CASSARTQGNTEAFF. The CDR3 DNA follows: TGTGCCAGCAGCGCGCGAACCCAGGGTAATACTGAAGCTTTCTTT.

With regard to this clone: This CDR3 is also generated by other DNA sequences in the sample. This chain links TRBV2 with TRBJ1-1; 7 positions agree with TRBD1. The germline V gene has CDR1 SNHLY and CDR2 FYNNEI. The V and J ends lost 6 bases and 0 bases, in that order; junction bases with no gene match: 4. CDR3 size: 14 residues. The CDR3 loop reads CASRYRGLNTEAFF. The CDR3 nucleotides read TGTGCCAGCAGGTACAGGGGACTGAACACTGAAGCTTTCTTT.

This clone has more than one count but fewer than ten. The genes are TRBV30 and TRBJ1-4; D is unclear. Germline CDR1 reads GTSNPN; CDR2 reads SVGIG (reference sequence). The CDR3 consists of 11 residues. The V and J ends lost 3 bases and 7 bases respectively, with 6 bases between them. The CDR3 bases are TGTGCCTGGAGGCCGAGTGAAAAACTGTTTTTT. The encoded protein is CAWRPSEKLFF.

This rearrangement joins TRBV4-1 to TRBJ2-7, with D possibly TRBD2 on 6 matching bases. From germline, CDR1 is MGHRA and CDR2 YSYEKL. The CDR3 contains 13 residues. Trimming took 0 bases from V and 8 from J, leaving 11 bases between them. In DNA form, the CDR3 reads TGCGCCAGCAGCCAAGATGTCGGAGGGCAGCAGTACTTC. The encoded protein is CASSQDVGGQQYF.

The chain uses TRBV28 and TRBJ2-1; 10 bases agree with TRBD2. CDR1 is MDHEN, CDR2 SYDVKM, per germline. Trimming took 5 bases from V and 5 from J; bases not matched to a gene: 3. This CDR3 is 14 amino acids long. CDR3 sequence: CASSRLAGNNEQFF. CDR3 coding DNA: TGTGCCAGCAGTCGACTAGCGGGTAACAATGAGCAGTTCTTC.

CDR3: CASNKAGGGQGIEQYF. The DNA of the CDR3 is TGTGCCAGCAATAAAGCGGGGGGGGGACAGGGTATCGAGCAGTACTTC. This chain uses TRBV2 with TRBJ2-7; TRBD2 is a possible D gene (10 bases). Trimming left V 7 bases short and J 6 bases short, with 25 bases between. Germline CDR1 is SNHLY and CDR2 is FYNNEI. The CDR3 consists of 16 residues.

The chain uses TRBV9 and TRBJ2-2, with D unresolved. V shed 4 bases and J shed 3 bases, with 16 bases lying between them. Germline V gene lookup returns CDR1 SGDLS and CDR2 YYNGEE. The CDR3 is 16 amino acids. CDR3 nucleotides: TGTGCCAGCAGCCCTTCTGTCTTTGCGGACACCGGGGAGCTGTTTTTT. This gives the protein CASSPSVFADTGELFF.

This chain uses TRBV30 with TRBJ1-4; unclear D gene. The CDR3 totals 16 residues. V was clipped by 0 bases and J by 0 bases, with 11 bases between them. Looked up from germline, CDR1 is GTSNPN and CDR2 is SVGIG (reference sequence). The CDR3 spells CAWSVTRGTTNEKLFF. CDR3 in DNA: TGTGCCTGGAGTGTCACCCGAGGAACAACTAATGAAAAACTGTTTTTT. Using reference TRBV30 and TRBJ1-4 for the parts outside the CDR3, the full variable domain is SQTIHQWPATLVQPVGSPLSLECTVEGTSNPNLYWYRQAAGRGLQLLFYSVGIGQISSEVPQNLSASRPQDRQFILSSKKLLLSDSGFYLCAWSVTRGTTNEKLFFGSGTQLSVL.

This clone was counted a single time. The chain joins TRBV21-1 to TRBJ2-2; TRBD2 is the table's D call, not checked against the DNA. TRBV21-1 has pseudogene status. The CDR3 consists of 12 residues. DNA for the CDR3: TGTGCCAGTGACTTCTACACCGGGGAGCTGTTTTTT. Encoded protein: CASDFYTGELFF.

This clone was observed a few times. The chain joins TRBV18 to TRBJ2-7; D unresolved. Germline V CDR1 and CDR2: KGHSH, LQKENI. The CDR3 contains 12 residues. V lost 6 bases to trimming and J lost 3 bases, with 9 bases between them. CDR3 DNA sequence: TGTGCCAGCTCCCCTTCTCTCTACGAGCAGTACTTC. Translated: CASSPSLYEQYF.

The CDR3 loop reads CASSFPGTGLDEQYF. The CDR3 bases are TGTGCCAGCAGTTTTCCCGGGACAGGGCTCGACGAGCAGTACTTC. The chain employs TRBV27 and TRBJ2-7; 9 positions agree with TRBD1. The V and J ends lost 3 bases and 5 bases, in that order; junction bases with no gene match: 8. Germline CDR1 is MNHEY and CDR2 is SMNVEV (reference sequence). There are 15 residues in the CDR3.

This chain connects TRBV6-1 to TRBJ2-7; maybe TRBD1 (5 bases). V lost 6 bases and J lost 0, with 18 bases in between. This CDR3 spans 16 amino acids. Germline loops: CDR1 MNHNS, CDR2 SASEGT. The CDR3 sequence is CASRERLQASSYEQYF. CDR3 sequence (DNA): TGTGCCAGCAGGGAACGGTTACAGGCGAGCTCCTACGAGCAGTACTTC.

The V and J genes are TRBV30 and TRBJ1-4; TRBD1 might be the D (6 bases). The CDR3 is 13 residues long. Trimming removed 0 bases from V and 7 bases from J, with 9 bases in between. CDR1 and CDR2 (germline): GTSNPN, SVGIG (reference sequence). CDR3 region: CAWSVDSREKLFF. DNA for the CDR3: TGTGCCTGGAGTGTGGACAGCCGTGAAAAACTGTTTTTT.

The V gene is TRBV25-1, the J gene TRBJ2-3; 12 bases map to TRBD2. This CDR3 is 16 amino acids long. From germline, CDR1 is MGHDK and CDR2 SYGVNS. V dropped 2 bases and J dropped 4; count of bases not matched to a gene: 4. Here the CDR3 DNA reads TGTGCCAGCAGTGAAGGACTAGCGGGGTTTTCAGATACGCAGTATTTT. Translation gives CASSEGLAGFSDTQYF.

The CDR3 DNA reads as TGCAGTGCTAGGGGTATACAGGGGAGGTACTTC. Translation gives CSARGIQGRYF. This chain connects TRBV20-1 to TRBJ2-4, with 7 bases lining up with TRBD1. V dropped 3 bases and J dropped 15; count of bases not matched to a gene: 8. Germline V gives CDR1 DFQATT, CDR2 SNEGSKA (reference sequence). The CDR3 sequence is 11 residues long.

The chain links TRBV28 to TRBJ1-6; TRBD1 might be the D (5 bases). The germline CDR1 and CDR2 sequences are MDHEN and SYDVKM. Between the trimmed V and J ends, which lost 5 bases and 5 bases, there was a span of 19 bases. This CDR3 is 17 amino acids long. DNA of the CDR3: TGTGCCAGCAGTCCGGCGGGGCTAAGCCCTAATAATTCACCCCTCCACTTT. Translating it yields CASSPAGLSPNNSPLHF.

Of note for this clone: Other nucleotide sequences in the sample specify the same CDR3. The chain is built from TRBV5-1 and TRBJ2-1; no definite D call. V shed 0 bases and J shed 0 bases, with 7 bases lying between them. The germline CDR1 and CDR2 sequences are SGHRS and YFSETQ. CDR3 length: 15 residues. This CDR3 is CASSLGGSSYNEQFF. The CDR3 bases are TGCGCCAGCAGCTTGGGCGGAAGCTCCTACAATGAGCAGTTCTTC.

The chain has TRBV6-5 and TRBJ1-2; tentative D call: TRBD1 (5 bases). Per the germline V gene, CDR1 is MNHEY and CDR2 is SVGAGI. Trimming removed 2 bases from V and 2 bases from J, with 6 bases in between. The CDR3 spans 13 residues. CDR3 loop: CASSYDRNYGYTF. CDR3 coding DNA: TGTGCCAGCAGTTACGACAGAAACTATGGCTACACCTTC.

This clone has only one observation. The J gene is TRBJ1-2, the V gene TRBV5-6, with no clear D. V dropped 1 base and J dropped 8 bases, with 15 bases sitting between them. Germline V CDR1 and CDR2: SGHDT, YYEEEE. The CDR3 spans 14 residues. The CDR3 bases are TGTGCCAGCAGCTTGAAAAGACATGTTGGCGGCTACACCTTC. The encoded protein is CASSLKRHVGGYTF.

This chain joins TRBV5-4 and TRBJ2-2, with 9 bases fitting TRBD1. CDR1 and CDR2 (germline): SGHNT, YYREEE (reference sequence). J gave up 6 bases and V 2 bases, and 5 bases lay outside the gene matches. The CDR3 spans 15 residues. This CDR3 reads CASSFSGTGPGELFF. Written as DNA, the CDR3 is TGTGCCAGCAGCTTTTCCGGGACAGGGCCCGGGGAGCTGTTTTTT.